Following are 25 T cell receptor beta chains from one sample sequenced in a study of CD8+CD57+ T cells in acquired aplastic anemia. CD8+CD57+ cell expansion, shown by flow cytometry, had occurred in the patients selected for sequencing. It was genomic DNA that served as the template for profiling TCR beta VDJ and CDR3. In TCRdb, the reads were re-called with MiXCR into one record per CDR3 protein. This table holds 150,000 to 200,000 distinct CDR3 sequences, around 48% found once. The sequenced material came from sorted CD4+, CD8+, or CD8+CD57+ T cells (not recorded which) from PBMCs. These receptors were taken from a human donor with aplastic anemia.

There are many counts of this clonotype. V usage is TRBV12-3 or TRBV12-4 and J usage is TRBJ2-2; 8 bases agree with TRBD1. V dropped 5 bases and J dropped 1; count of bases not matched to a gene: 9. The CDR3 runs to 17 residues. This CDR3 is CASSLDRVLGNTGELFF. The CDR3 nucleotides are TGTGCCAGCAGTCTGGACAGGGTCCTAGGGAACACCGGGGAGCTGTTTTTT.

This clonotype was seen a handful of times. The CDR3 region has the DNA TGCGCCAGCAGCTTGTCGGGGGGTTACACCGGGGAGCTGTTTTTT. Its translation: CASSLSGGYTGELFF. This rearrangement joins TRBV5-1 to TRBJ2-2; 7 bases fit TRBD2. V dropped 1 base and J dropped 3; count of bases not matched to a gene: 3. The CDR3 runs to 15 residues. CDR1 SGHRS and CDR2 YFSETQ come from the germline V gene.

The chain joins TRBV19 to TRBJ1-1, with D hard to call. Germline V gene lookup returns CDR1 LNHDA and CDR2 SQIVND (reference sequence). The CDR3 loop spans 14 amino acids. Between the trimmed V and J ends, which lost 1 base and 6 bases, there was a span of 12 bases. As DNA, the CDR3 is TGTGCCAGTAGTATAGGAGGACTAGCGGCTGAAGCTTTCTTT. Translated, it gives CASSIGGLAAEAFF.

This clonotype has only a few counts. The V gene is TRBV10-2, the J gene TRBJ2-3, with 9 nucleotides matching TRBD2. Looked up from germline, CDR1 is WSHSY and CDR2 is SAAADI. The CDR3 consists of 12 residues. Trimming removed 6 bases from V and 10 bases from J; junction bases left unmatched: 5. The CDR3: CASRGGGGAQYF. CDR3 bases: TGCGCCAGCAGAGGGGGCGGGGGGGCGCAGTATTTT.

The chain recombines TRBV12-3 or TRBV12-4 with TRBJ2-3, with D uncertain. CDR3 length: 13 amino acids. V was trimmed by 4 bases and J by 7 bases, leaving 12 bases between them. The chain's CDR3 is CASSWGGSNTQYF. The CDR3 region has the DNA TGTGCCAGCAGTTGGGGTGGTTCGAATACGCAGTATTTT.

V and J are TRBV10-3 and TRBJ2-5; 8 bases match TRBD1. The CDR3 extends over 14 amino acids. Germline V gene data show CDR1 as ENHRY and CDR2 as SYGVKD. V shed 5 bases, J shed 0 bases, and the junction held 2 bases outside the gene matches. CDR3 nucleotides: TGTGCCATCAGTATGACAGGGGACCAAGAGACCCAGTACTTC. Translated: CAISMTGDQETQYF.

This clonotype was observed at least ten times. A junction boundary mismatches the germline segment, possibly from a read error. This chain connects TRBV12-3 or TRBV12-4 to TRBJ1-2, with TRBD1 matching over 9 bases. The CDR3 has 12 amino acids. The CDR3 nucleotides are TGTGCCAGCAGTTCCTTTGGACAGGGGCAACCCTTC. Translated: CASSSFGQGQPF.

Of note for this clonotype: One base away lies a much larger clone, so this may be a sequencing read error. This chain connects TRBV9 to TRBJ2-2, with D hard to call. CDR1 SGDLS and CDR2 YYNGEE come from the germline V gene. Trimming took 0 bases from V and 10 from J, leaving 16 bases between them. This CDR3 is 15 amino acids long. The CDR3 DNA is TGTGCCAGCAGCGTAGAGTCCCTCGTCGCCGAGGAGCTGTTTTTT. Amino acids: CASSVESLVAEELFF.

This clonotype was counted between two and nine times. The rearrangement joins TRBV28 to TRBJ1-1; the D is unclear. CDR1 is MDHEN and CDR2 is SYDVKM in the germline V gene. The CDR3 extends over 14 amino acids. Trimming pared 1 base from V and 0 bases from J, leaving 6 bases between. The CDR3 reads CASSLLGLNTEAFF. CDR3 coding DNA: TGTGCCAGCAGTTTATTAGGTTTGAACACTGAAGCTTTCTTT. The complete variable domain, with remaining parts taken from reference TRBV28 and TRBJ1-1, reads DVKVTQSSRYLVKRTGEKVFLECVQDMDHENMFWYRQDPGLGLRLIYFSYDVKMKEKGDIPEGYSVSREKKERFSLILESASTNQTSMYLCASSLLGLNTEAFFGQGTRLTVV.

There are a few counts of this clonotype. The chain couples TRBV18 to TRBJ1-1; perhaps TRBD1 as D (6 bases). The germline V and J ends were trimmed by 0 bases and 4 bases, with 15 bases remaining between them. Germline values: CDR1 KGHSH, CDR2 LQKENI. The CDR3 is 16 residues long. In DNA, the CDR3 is TGTGCCAGCTCACCACCCGGGACGAGGGGGAGCACTGAAGCTTTCTTT. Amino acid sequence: CASSPPGTRGSTEAFF.

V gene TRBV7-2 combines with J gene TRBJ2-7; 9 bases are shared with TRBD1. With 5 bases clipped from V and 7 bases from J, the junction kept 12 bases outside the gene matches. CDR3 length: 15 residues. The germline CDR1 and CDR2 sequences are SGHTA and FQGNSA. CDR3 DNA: TGTGCCAGCAGCCCCGACCGGGACAGGGAGCTGGAGCAGTACTTC. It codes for CASSPDRDRELEQYF.

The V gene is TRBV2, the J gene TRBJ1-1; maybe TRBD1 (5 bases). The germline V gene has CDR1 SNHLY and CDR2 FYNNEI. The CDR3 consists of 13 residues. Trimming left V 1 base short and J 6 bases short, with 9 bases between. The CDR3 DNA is TGTGCCAGCAGTGAAGGCAGGGTCTCTGAAGCTTTCTTT. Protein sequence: CASSEGRVSEAFF.

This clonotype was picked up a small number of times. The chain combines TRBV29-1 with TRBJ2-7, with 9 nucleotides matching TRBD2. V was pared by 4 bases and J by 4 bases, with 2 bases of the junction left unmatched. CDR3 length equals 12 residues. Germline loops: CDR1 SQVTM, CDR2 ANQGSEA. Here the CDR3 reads CSVASGRYEQYF. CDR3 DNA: TGCAGCGTTGCGAGCGGGAGGTACGAGCAGTACTTC.

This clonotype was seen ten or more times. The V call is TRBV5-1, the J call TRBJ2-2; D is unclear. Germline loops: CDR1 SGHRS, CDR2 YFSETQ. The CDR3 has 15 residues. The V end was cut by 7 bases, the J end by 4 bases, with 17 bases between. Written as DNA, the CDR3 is TGCGCCAGCTCGTCGGACCCTCCACCCACCGGGGAGCTGTTTTTT. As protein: CASSSDPPPTGELFF.

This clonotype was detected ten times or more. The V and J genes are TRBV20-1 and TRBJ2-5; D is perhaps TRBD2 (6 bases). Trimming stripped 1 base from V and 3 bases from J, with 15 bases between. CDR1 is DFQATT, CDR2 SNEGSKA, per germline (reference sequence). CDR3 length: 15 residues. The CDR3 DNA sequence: TGCAGTGCTAGAGGGCGGGACGGACTAAAAGAGACCCAGTACTTC. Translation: CSARGRDGLKETQYF.

CDR3 in amino acids: CATSDLSGVEAFF. CDR3 sequence (DNA): TGTGCCACCAGTGATTTATCGGGGGTTGAAGCTTTCTTT. The rearrangement links TRBV24-1 to TRBJ1-1; D might be TRBD1 (5 bases). Between the trimmed V and J ends, which lost 1 base and 7 bases, there was a span of 9 bases. Germline-derived CDR1 and CDR2 are KGHDR and SFDVKD. The CDR3 length is 13 residues.

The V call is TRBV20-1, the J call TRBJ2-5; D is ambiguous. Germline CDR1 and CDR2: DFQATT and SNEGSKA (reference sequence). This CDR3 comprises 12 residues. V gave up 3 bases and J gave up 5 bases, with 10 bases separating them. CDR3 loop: CSASPTEETQYF. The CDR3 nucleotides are TGCAGTGCTAGCCCAACTGAGGAGACCCAGTACTTC.

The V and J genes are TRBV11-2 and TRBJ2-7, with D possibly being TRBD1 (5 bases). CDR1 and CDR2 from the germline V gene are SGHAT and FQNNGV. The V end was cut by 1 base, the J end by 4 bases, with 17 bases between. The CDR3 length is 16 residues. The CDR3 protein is CASSLGTGSIGYEQYF. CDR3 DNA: TGTGCCAGCAGCTTAGGTACAGGATCCATCGGTTACGAGCAGTACTTC.

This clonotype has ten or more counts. CDR3 sequence (DNA): TGTGCCACCAGCGACCGGACAGGGGCCTACGAGCAGTACTTC. It is translated as CATSDRTGAYEQYF. The rearrangement joins TRBV15 to TRBJ2-7; 9 bases line up with TRBD1. In germline, CDR1 is LNHNV, CDR2 YYDKDF (reference sequence). V lost 5 bases to trimming and J lost 2 bases; unmatched junction nucleotides: 4. The CDR3 consists of 14 residues.

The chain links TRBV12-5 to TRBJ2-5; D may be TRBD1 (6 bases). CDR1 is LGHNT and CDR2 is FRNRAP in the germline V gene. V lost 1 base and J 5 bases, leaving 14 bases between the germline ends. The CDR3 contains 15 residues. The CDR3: CASGLEDSTRETQYF. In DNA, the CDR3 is TGTGCTAGTGGTTTGGAGGACAGTACCCGGGAGACCCAGTACTTC.

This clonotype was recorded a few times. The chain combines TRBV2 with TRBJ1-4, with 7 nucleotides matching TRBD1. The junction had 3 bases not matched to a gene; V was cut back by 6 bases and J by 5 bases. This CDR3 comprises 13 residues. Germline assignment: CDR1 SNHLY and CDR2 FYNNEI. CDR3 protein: CASRLQGNEKLFF. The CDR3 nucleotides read TGTGCCAGCAGACTACAGGGGAATGAAAAACTGTTTTTT.

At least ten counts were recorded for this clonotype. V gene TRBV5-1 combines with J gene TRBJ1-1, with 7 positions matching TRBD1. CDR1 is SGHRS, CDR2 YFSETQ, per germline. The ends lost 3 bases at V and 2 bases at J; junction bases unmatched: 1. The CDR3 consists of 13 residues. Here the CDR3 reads CASSWDSNTEAFF. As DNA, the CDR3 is TGCGCCAGCAGCTGGGACAGTAACACTGAAGCTTTCTTT.

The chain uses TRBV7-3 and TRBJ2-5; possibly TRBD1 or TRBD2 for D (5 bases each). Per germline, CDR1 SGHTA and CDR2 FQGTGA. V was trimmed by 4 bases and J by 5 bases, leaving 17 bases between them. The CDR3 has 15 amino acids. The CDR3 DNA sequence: TGTGCCAGCAGCTCCGGGACGTCCCTGGGGGAGACCCAGTACTTC. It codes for CASSSGTSLGETQYF.

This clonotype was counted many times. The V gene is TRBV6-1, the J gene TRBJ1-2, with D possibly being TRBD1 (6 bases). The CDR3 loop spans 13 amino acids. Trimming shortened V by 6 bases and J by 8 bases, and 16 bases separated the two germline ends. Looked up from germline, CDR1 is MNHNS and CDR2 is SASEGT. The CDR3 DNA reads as TGTGCCAGCAGCCTCCAACAGGGACGAGGCTACACCTTC. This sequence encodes CASSLQQGRGYTF.

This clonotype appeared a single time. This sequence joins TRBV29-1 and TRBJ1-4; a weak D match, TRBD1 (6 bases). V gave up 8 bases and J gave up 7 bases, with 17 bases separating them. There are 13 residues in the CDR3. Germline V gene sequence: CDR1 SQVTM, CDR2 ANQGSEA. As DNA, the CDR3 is TGCAGCTCATCACAGGGACTAGGTGAAAAACTGTTTTTT. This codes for CSSSQGLGEKLFF.